This passage covers 2 T cell receptor beta chains from one sample sequenced in a study of control samples from healthy donors and cancer patients (dated by TCRdb to 2019 to 2021). Library preparation was by the immunoSEQ multiplex PCR assay. In its TCRdb copy, this immuneACCESS table keeps in-frame sequences only and misses some clones. Where compared with another copy, unresolved V genes explain less than half of these, and the others have no known cause. Counted in this sample were approximately 97,000 clones; around four fifths of them appeared once. The ten largest clones add up to around a fifth of the sample. The sample consisted of blood. Every receptor here comes from a man in his thirties or forties in good health.

The chain uses TRBV6-5 and TRBJ2-3; perhaps TRBD2 as D (6 bases). Germline V lookup: CDR1 MNHEY, CDR2 SVGAGI. V was clipped by 5 bases and J by 1 base, with 10 bases between them. CDR3 length: 14 amino acids. The CDR3 here is CASSRRGGTDTQYF. The CDR3 nucleotides read TGTGCCAGCAGTAGGCGGGGAGGCACAGATACGCAGTATTTT.

The V and J genes are TRBV18 and TRBJ2-7; 10 bases align to TRBD1. J gave up 2 bases and V 2 bases, and 9 bases lay outside the gene matches. Germline CDR1 reads KGHSH; CDR2 reads LQKENI. The CDR3 has 17 residues. CDR3 amino acids: CASSPWSGTGDPYEQYF. Here the CDR3 DNA reads TGTGCCAGCTCACCATGGAGCGGGACAGGGGACCCCTACGAGCAGTACTTC.